These 31 T cell receptor beta chains were sequenced from one sample in a study of blood T cell repertoires in COVID-19. Sequencing used immunoSEQ multiplex PCR; TCRdb keeps in-frame clones, though not all of them. The sample contains about 260,000 clones, around 83% of which appear only once. The sample consisted of peripheral blood. These receptors were taken from a man younger than 35 with active or convalescent COVID-19.

The chain employs TRBV24-1 and TRBJ2-1; 8 bases align to TRBD2. After removal of 6 bases from V and 9 bases from J, the junction contained 9 bases not matched to a gene. From germline, CDR1 is KGHDR and CDR2 SFDVKD. This CDR3 has 14 residues. The CDR3, as DNA: TGTGCCACCAGTCTAACCGGGGGGGGAGGTGAGCAGTTCTTC. This translates into CATSLTGGGGEQFF.

This chain connects TRBV24-1 to TRBJ2-7; 8 nucleotides align to TRBD1. Unmatched junction bases numbered 4, after V lost 9 bases and J lost 4 bases. The CDR3 length is 12 residues. Germline CDR1 KGHDR, CDR2 SFDVKD. Written as DNA, the CDR3 is TGTGCCACCCAGGGGGCGGCATACGAGCAGTACTTC. Translating it yields CATQGAAYEQYF.

The chain carries TRBV24-1 and TRBJ1-4, with D perhaps matching TRBD1 (5 bases). Germline CDR1 reads KGHDR; CDR2 reads SFDVKD. The CDR3 covers 14 residues. V was clipped by 4 bases and J by 7 bases, with 12 bases between them. The CDR3 nucleotides are TGTGCCACCAGTGAAGGAGGGGCAGGTGAAAAACTGTTTTTT. This sequence encodes CATSEGGAGEKLFF.

This chain uses TRBV2 with TRBJ1-1; D remains ambiguous. The CDR3 sequence is 11 residues long. V lost 8 bases and J 1 base, leaving 5 bases between the germline ends. Germline CDR1 SNHLY, CDR2 FYNNEI. CDR3 bases: TGTGCCAGCGGCGGGAACACTGAAGCTTTCTTT. Its translation: CASGGNTEAFF.

In this sample, this clone turned up once. This chain links TRBV24-1 with TRBJ2-1; weak D call: TRBD1 (6 bases). The CDR3 is 16 amino acids. Trimming took off 6 bases at V and 9 bases at J, with 23 bases between the two ends. Germline V gene data show CDR1 as KGHDR and CDR2 as SFDVKD. The CDR3 region is CATSPISTGIISEQFF. CDR3 nucleotides: TGTGCCACCAGTCCCATTTCTACAGGGATAATCAGTGAGCAGTTCTTC.

The chain uses TRBV9 and TRBJ2-7; D is possibly TRBD2 (7 bases). In germline, CDR1 is SGDLS, CDR2 YYNGEE. Trimming pared 3 bases from V and 2 bases from J, leaving 12 bases between. The CDR3 covers 14 residues. CDR3 amino acids: CASSGGGVAYEQYF. For the CDR3, the DNA is TGTGCCAGCAGCGGAGGGGGGGTCGCCTACGAGCAGTACTTC.

The chain is built from TRBV10-3 and TRBJ2-1, with 9 nucleotides matching TRBD2. CDR3 length: 14 residues. Looked up from germline, CDR1 is ENHRY and CDR2 is SYGVKD. Losses at the gene ends were 2 bases for V and 6 bases for J; bases not matched to a gene: 2. The CDR3, as DNA: TGTGCCATCAGTGAGGCGGGAGGGTCCAATGAGCAGTTCTTC. Translated: CAISEAGGSNEQFF.

The V gene is TRBV28, the J gene TRBJ2-2; 8 bases are a match to TRBD1. The CDR3 loop spans 15 amino acids. V shed 7 bases and J 6 bases; nucleotides not matched to a gene: 10. Germline CDR1 reads MDHEN; CDR2 reads SYDVKM. CDR3 nucleotide sequence: TGTGCCAGCAAATTCCCGGGACAGGTGGCCGGGGAGCTGTTTTTT. Translating gives CASKFPGQVAGELFF.

The V gene is TRBV7-9, the J gene TRBJ1-6, with D maybe TRBD1 (6 bases). The germline CDR1 and CDR2 sequences are SEHNR and FQNEAQ (reference sequence). The CDR3 covers 15 residues. Between the trimmed V and J ends, which lost 5 bases and 7 bases, there was a span of 15 bases. This CDR3 is CASSPTGTSNSPLHF. The CDR3 DNA reads as TGTGCCAGCAGCCCTACCGGGACATCAAATTCACCCCTCCACTTT.

The chain combines TRBV7-9 with TRBJ2-3, with D maybe TRBD1 (5 bases). The CDR3 has 13 residues. With 1 base removed from V and 6 bases from J, the gap between germline ends came to 8 bases. Germline loops: CDR1 SEHNR, CDR2 FQNEAQ (reference sequence). CDR3 in amino acids: CASSLGGSDTQYF. DNA for the CDR3: TGTGCCAGCAGCTTAGGGGGCTCCGATACGCAGTATTTT.

The sample holds a few counts of this clone. The rearrangement joins TRBV6-5 to TRBJ1-1; 7 nucleotides match TRBD1. This CDR3 region has 14 residues. V shed 6 bases, J shed 1 base, and the junction held 5 bases outside the gene matches. Germline CDR1 reads MNHEY; CDR2 reads SVGAGI. The CDR3, as DNA: TGTGCCAGCAGCGTAGACAGGGCGAACACTGAAGCTTTCTTT. Its protein product is CASSVDRANTEAFF.

The genes are TRBV6-5 and TRBJ1-4; TRBD1 might be the D (5 bases). This CDR3 spans 15 amino acids. Trimming left V 5 bases short and J 4 bases short, with 14 bases between. CDR1 MNHEY and CDR2 SVGAGI come from the germline V gene. The CDR3: CASSMQGTGNEKLFF. CDR3 DNA sequence: TGTGCCAGCAGTATGCAGGGTACGGGTAATGAAAAACTGTTTTTT.

The gene calls are TRBV12-3 or TRBV12-4 and TRBJ1-3; D remains unclear. CDR3 length: 13 residues. Trimming shortened V by 3 bases and J by 3 bases, and 6 bases separated the two germline ends. The CDR3 region has the DNA TGTGCCAGCAGTTTCGGGGATGGAAACACCATATATTTT. It yields the protein CASSFGDGNTIYF.

This rearrangement joins TRBV30 to TRBJ2-7, with 10 bases that match TRBD1. J gave up 2 bases and V 5 bases, and 3 bases lay outside the gene matches. The CDR3 sequence is 13 residues long. CDR1 is GTSNPN and CDR2 is SVGIG in the germline V gene (reference sequence). The CDR3: CAWVTGGTYEQYF. As DNA, the CDR3 is TGTGCCTGGGTGACAGGGGGCACCTACGAGCAGTACTTC.

This chain connects TRBV7-2 to TRBJ2-3; 12 bases map to TRBD2. J was trimmed by 3 bases and V by 1 base; bases with no gene match: 11. This CDR3 is built from 19 residues. Germline loops: CDR1 SGHTA, CDR2 FQGNSA. The CDR3 spells CASSLVPASGRAGTDTQYF. In DNA form, the CDR3 reads TGTGCCAGCAGCTTAGTTCCGGCTAGCGGGAGGGCCGGGACAGATACGCAGTATTTT.

The J gene is TRBJ1-4, the V gene TRBV11-1; 8 nucleotides line up with TRBD1. This CDR3 region has 13 residues. Trimming at V came to 5 bases and at J to 8 bases, leaving 4 bases not matched to a gene. Germline CDR1 SGHAT, CDR2 FQDESV (reference sequence). In DNA form, the CDR3 reads TGTGCCAGCAGCCAGGACAGGGACGAAAAACTGTTTTTT. Its protein product is CASSQDRDEKLFF.

This clone turned up a few times. The sample carries other DNA sequences with the same CDR3. The rearrangement joins TRBV19 to TRBJ2-7, with D maybe TRBD1 (5 bases). This CDR3 has 12 residues. CDR1 and CDR2 (germline): LNHDA, SQIVND (reference sequence). V was pared by 4 bases and J by 4 bases, with 8 bases between. The CDR3 sequence is CASSTQGYEQYF. The CDR3 nucleotides are TGTGCCAGTAGTACCCAGGGATACGAGCAGTACTTC.

The gene calls are TRBV12-3 or TRBV12-4 and TRBJ1-2, with D possibly being TRBD1 (6 bases). The V end lost 5 bases, the J end lost 7 bases, and 14 bases lay between the germline ends. CDR3 length: 13 residues. In nucleotides, the CDR3 is TGTGCCAGCAGTCAAGCAGGGGTAGGTGGCTACACCTTC. This translates into CASSQAGVGGYTF.

This clone was counted once. The chain uses TRBV11-1 and TRBJ2-7; TRBD2 is a possible D gene (6 bases). The V gene lost 5 bases and the J gene lost 1 base, with 18 bases spanning the gap. This CDR3 is 16 amino acids long. Germline CDR1 reads SGHAT; CDR2 reads FQDESV (reference sequence). The chain's CDR3 is CASSPAGPRGSYEQYF. The CDR3 DNA reads as TGTGCCAGCAGCCCCGCGGGACCCCGTGGGTCCTACGAGCAGTACTTC.

The chain carries TRBV19 and TRBJ2-1; 12 bases line up with TRBD2. The CDR3 covers 16 residues. The trim removed 5 bases at V and 4 bases at J, leaving 6 bases unmatched. The germline V gene encodes CDR1 LNHDA and CDR2 SQIVND (reference sequence). The CDR3 region has the DNA TGTGCCAGTAGTGCCGCAGGACTAGCGGGATACAATGAGCAGTTCTTC. This gives the protein CASSAAGLAGYNEQFF. The full variable domain, rest sourced from reference TRBV19 and TRBJ2-1, is DGGITQSPKYLFRKEGQNVTLSCEQNLNHDAMYWYRQDPGQGLRLIYYSQIVNDFQKGDIAEGYSVSREKKESFPLTVTSAQKNPTAFYLCASSAAGLAGYNEQFFGPGTRLTVL.

The V call is TRBV10-2, the J call TRBJ1-2; TRBD1 aligns across 7 bases. Trimming at V came to 6 bases and at J to 5 bases, leaving 15 bases not matched to a gene. Germline lookup yields CDR1 WSHSY and CDR2 SAAADI. This CDR3 contains 16 residues. In nucleotides, the CDR3 is TGCGCCAGCAGGCCGGAGGCGGGGACAGCAGAATATGGCTACACCTTC. Its translation: CASRPEAGTAEYGYTF.

The J gene is TRBJ2-5, the V gene TRBV10-3; 7 bases agree with TRBD2. CDR1 and CDR2 from the germline V gene are ENHRY and SYGVKD. V was clipped by 3 bases and J by 4 bases; unmatched bases: 8. This CDR3 has 15 amino acids. This CDR3 is CAISDAKRGGETQYF. In nucleotides, the CDR3 is TGTGCCATCAGTGACGCCAAGCGGGGAGGAGAGACCCAGTACTTC.

V usage is TRBV29-1 and J usage is TRBJ2-7; 8 bases align to TRBD1. CDR1 and CDR2 (germline): SQVTM, ANQGSEA. V trimming: 4 bases; J trimming: 1 base; junction bases outside the gene matches: 3. The CDR3 runs 13 residues. For the CDR3, the DNA is TGCAGCGTTGGACAGGGGTTTTCCTACGAGCAGTACTTC. As protein: CSVGQGFSYEQYF.

The chain carries TRBV6-5 and TRBJ2-7, with D possibly TRBD1 on 6 matching bases. V was shortened by 8 bases and J by 1 base, with 15 bases between the two germline ends. Germline V gives CDR1 MNHEY, CDR2 SVGAGI. This CDR3 has 14 residues. CDR3 sequence (DNA): TGTGCCAGCGGACCCGGGACACATTCCTACGAGCAGTACTTC. The encoded protein is CASGPGTHSYEQYF.

The chain has TRBV29-1 and TRBJ2-3; a weak D match, TRBD1 (6 bases). The CDR3 is made up of 13 amino acids. The germline gives CDR1 SQVTM, CDR2 ANQGSEA. V shed 0 bases and J shed 4 bases, with 8 bases lying between them. The CDR3 reads CSVEETGPDTQYF. The CDR3 nucleotides are TGCAGCGTTGAAGAGACAGGTCCAGATACGCAGTATTTT.

The DNA for the CDR3 is TGTGCCAGTAGTATAGATCGGGGGGGCAATCAGCCCCAGCATTTT. This codes for CASSIDRGGNQPQHF. J is TRBJ1-5 and V is TRBV19, with D possibly TRBD1 on 5 matching bases. CDR3 length: 15 amino acids. Germline assignment: CDR1 LNHDA and CDR2 SQIVND (reference sequence). Between the trimmed V and J ends, which lost 0 bases and 2 bases, there was a span of 8 bases.

This chain joins TRBV28 and TRBJ1-2; D gene uncertain. The CDR3 loop spans 12 amino acids. Trimming pared 10 bases from V and 8 bases from J, leaving 17 bases between. Germline V gene data show CDR1 as MDHEN and CDR2 as SYDVKM. CDR3 sequence: CATQDSAGGYTF. The CDR3 region has the DNA TGTGCCACCCAAGATTCTGCCGGGGGCTACACCTTC.

The rearrangement uses TRBV28 and TRBJ1-2; 8 nucleotides line up with TRBD1. The V gene end was trimmed by 2 bases and the J gene end by 8 bases; junction bases not matched to a gene: 10. CDR1 is MDHEN and CDR2 is SYDVKM in the germline V gene. CDR3 size: 15 residues. The CDR3 protein is CASSLRTGLRLGYTF. Written as DNA, the CDR3 is TGTGCCAGCAGTTTAAGGACAGGGCTACGATTAGGCTACACCTTC.

The rearrangement uses TRBV7-3 and TRBJ2-7, with 9 bases matching TRBD1. The CDR3 spans 14 residues. The trim removed 4 bases at V and 5 bases at J, leaving 6 bases unmatched. Germline V gene lookup returns CDR1 SGHTA and CDR2 FQGTGA. CDR3 residues: CASSSQGAGDEQYF. In nucleotides, the CDR3 is TGTGCCAGCAGCTCACAGGGGGCTGGGGACGAGCAGTACTTC.

The rearrangement joins TRBV7-2 to TRBJ2-3, with 7 positions matching TRBD1. Trimming removed 5 bases from V and 4 bases from J; junction bases left unmatched: 12. CDR1 and CDR2 (germline): SGHTA, FQGNSA. CDR3 length equals 16 residues. CDR3 loop: CASSPPSTGFADTQYF. In nucleotides, the CDR3 is TGTGCCAGCAGCCCACCTTCGACAGGGTTTGCAGATACGCAGTATTTT. The whole variable domain, remainder taken from reference TRBV7-2 and TRBJ2-3, is GAGVSQSPSNKVTEKGKDVELRCDPISGHTALYWYRQSLGQGLEFLIYFQGNSAPDKSGLPSDRFSAERTGGSVSTLTIQRTQQEDSAVYLCASSPPSTGFADTQYFGPGTRLTVL.

The J gene is TRBJ2-7, the V gene TRBV15, with 8 positions matching TRBD2. The CDR3 has 17 amino acids. The ends lost 0 bases at V and 1 base at J; junction bases unmatched: 8. Germline CDR1 is LNHNV and CDR2 is YYDKDF (reference sequence). The CDR3 is CATSRERLAGLSYEQYF. The CDR3 DNA follows: TGTGCCACCAGCAGAGAAAGGCTAGCGGGTTTGTCCTACGAGCAGTACTTC.